The rows below give T cell receptor beta chains drawn from one sample of a study of blood T cell repertoires in COVID-19. The repertoire was sequenced with immunoSEQ multiplex PCR; TCRdb's copy has only in-frame clones and lacks some. The data show just under 250,000 clones, 75% to 90% seen once. Input material: PBMCs or T cells enriched from blood (not recorded which). The receptors derive from a woman in her 30s who had recovered from COVID-19. Each CDR3 is given with its conserved first and last residue. The D gene is left open where the match is weak. Size is stated for part of the rows, as once, few or many counts, or as a class when the clone is expanded.

j_gene | d_gene | v_gene | abundance | CDR3aa | CDR3nt
TRBJ1-1 | TRBD1 | TRBV30 | once | CAWSGFGQGTAEAFF | TGTGCCTGGAGTGGTTTTGGACAGGGGACCGCTGAAGCTTTCTTT
TRBJ2-1 | TRBD2 | TRBV2 | few | CASFPPGTSGRAYNEQFF | TGTGCCTCCTTCCCCCCCGGGACTAGCGGGAGGGCCTACAATGAGCAGTTCTTC
TRBJ1-1 | - | TRBV16 | - | CASSRGTEAFF | TGTGCCAGCAGCCGCGGCACTGAAGCTTTCTTT
TRBJ2-6 | - | TRBV4-3 | many | CASSQATVLSGANVLTF | TGCGCCAGCAGCCAAGCCACAGTGCTATCTGGGGCCAACGTCCTGACTTTC
TRBJ2-3 | - | TRBV4-3 | - | CASSQDSGGSTDTQYF | TGCGCCAGCAGCCAAGATTCAGGCGGGAGCACAGATACGCAGTATTTT
TRBJ1-2 | - | TRBV7-2 | once | CASRPTGNYGYTF | TGTGCCAGCAGGCCCACAGGGAACTATGGCTACACCTTC
TRBJ2-7 | TRBD2 | TRBV11-1 | - | CASSSRTSLSEQYF | TGTGCCAGCAGCTCCCGGACTAGTTTGAGCGAGCAGTACTTC
TRBJ1-2 | - | TRBV12-3/TRBV12-4 | - | CASSESANYGYTF | TGTGCCAGCAGCGAATCAGCTAACTATGGCTACACCTTC
TRBJ2-7 | TRBD2 | TRBV7-8 | - | CASSYPGLADPLYEQYF | TGTGCCAGCAGCTACCCGGGACTAGCGGACCCCTTGTACGAGCAGTACTTC
TRBJ2-5 | TRBD2 | TRBV19 | - | CASKSGGETQYF | TGTGCCAGTAAATCGGGAGGAGAGACCCAGTACTTC
TRBJ1-2 | - | TRBV28 | - | CASSLRRNNYGYTF | TGTGCCAGCAGCCTAAGGAGGAACAACTATGGCTACACCTTC
TRBJ1-3 | TRBD1 | TRBV2 | - | CASSVGEQGSIGNTIYF | TGTGCCAGCAGTGTAGGGGAACAGGGGAGCATCGGAAACACCATATATTTT
TRBJ1-5 | - | TRBV5-1 | once | CASSLAPGGNQPQHF | TGCGCCAGCAGCTTGGCCCCCGGAGGCAATCAGCCCCAGCATTTT
TRBJ2-2 | TRBD2 | TRBV15 | - | CATSRDSLAGVGGELFF | TGTGCCACCAGCAGAGATAGCCTAGCGGGAGTTGGCGGGGAGCTGTTTTTT
TRBJ1-1 | TRBD1 | TRBV9 | - | CASSVAPLTGLTEAFF | TGTGCCAGCAGCGTGGCCCCCCTGACAGGGCTTACTGAAGCTTTCTTT
TRBJ1-3 | - | TRBV7-9 | - | CASSSTPYSGNTIYF | TGTGCCAGCAGCTCGACTCCGTACTCTGGAAACACCATATATTTT
TRBJ1-1 | TRBD1 | TRBV19 | - | CASREGGRTEAFF | TGTGCCAGTAGGGAAGGGGGCCGCACTGAAGCTTTCTTT
TRBJ2-2 | - | TRBV24-1 | - | CATSEHRDTGELFF | TGTGCCACCAGTGAGCACAGGGACACCGGGGAGCTGTTTTTT
TRBJ1-1 | TRBD1 | TRBV10-3 | few | CAISGISQGTDTEAFF | TGTGCCATCAGTGGCATCTCACAGGGGACGGACACTGAAGCTTTCTTT
TRBJ2-7 | TRBD1 | TRBV28 | - | CASSRTGPYEQYF | TGTGCCAGCAGTAGGACAGGGCCCTACGAGCAGTACTTC
TRBJ2-2 | - | TRBV4-3 | - | CASKQGFGTGELFF | TGCGCCAGCAAGCAGGGCTTCGGCACCGGGGAGCTGTTTTTT
TRBJ1-5 | TRBD1 | TRBV28 | - | CAFGTGNQPQHF | TGTGCCTTCGGGACAGGCAATCAGCCCCAGCATTTT
TRBJ1-2 | - | TRBV30 | - | CAWSSGGSYTF | TGTGCCTGGAGCTCGGGGGGAAGCTACACCTTC
TRBJ2-3 | - | TRBV7-8 | - | CASSLDLGLPEDTQYF | TGTGCCAGCAGCTTAGATCTTGGGCTCCCGGAAGATACGCAGTATTTT
TRBJ2-7 | - | TRBV28 | - | CASSFPPGRGAQEQYF | TGTGCCAGCAGTTTTCCCCCTGGGCGGGGAGCACAAGAGCAGTACTTC
TRBJ1-1 | - | TRBV19 | - | CASSIGQSEAFF | TGTGCCAGTAGTATCGGACAATCTGAAGCTTTCTTT
TRBJ1-1 | TRBD1 | TRBV27 | - | CASSLGPHHPQGTTEAFF | TGTGCCAGCAGTTTAGGGCCACATCATCCACAGGGGACGACTGAAGCTTTCTTT
TRBJ2-5 | TRBD2 | TRBV7-2 | - | CASSLGASGEETQYF | TGTGCCAGCAGCTTAGGCGCTAGCGGGGAAGAGACCCAGTACTTC
TRBJ2-1 | - | TRBV4-3 | - | CASSQNWGTTYNEQFF | TGCGCCAGCAGCCAAAATTGGGGGACAACCTACAATGAGCAGTTCTTC
TRBJ1-2 | TRBD1 | TRBV6-2/TRBV6-3 | - | CASSLMDRAGTRVYGYTF | TGTGCCAGCAGCCTCATGGACAGGGCGGGGACTCGTGTCTATGGCTACACCTTC
TRBJ1-2 | - | TRBV12-1 | - | CASSPDSRDRGPSNYGYTF | TGTGCCAGCAGCCCCGACTCCCGGGACAGGGGGCCTTCTAACTATGGCTACACCTTC
TRBJ2-7 | TRBD1 | TRBV11-2 | - | CASSLGQGTYEQYF | TGTGCCAGCAGCTTAGGACAGGGAACCTACGAGCAGTACTTC
TRBJ1-1 | TRBD1 | TRBV4-1 | - | CASSQGGRGLTTEAFF | TGCGCCAGCAGCCAAGGGGGCAGGGGGTTGACCACTGAAGCTTTCTTT
TRBJ2-7 | TRBD1 | TRBV28 | - | CASRGGTGSEQYF | TGTGCCAGCAGGGGGGGGACAGGGAGCGAGCAGTACTTC
TRBJ2-1 | - | TRBV19 | once | CASSISVGHYNEQFF | TGTGCCAGTAGTATAAGTGTGGGCCACTACAATGAGCAGTTCTTC
TRBJ1-1 | - | TRBV28 | - | CASTQNTEAFF | TGTGCCAGCACCCAGAACACTGAAGCTTTCTTT
TRBJ1-1 | - | TRBV11-1 | - | CASSSPPNTEAFF | TGTGCCAGCAGCTCCCCTCCGAACACTGAAGCTTTCTTT
TRBJ2-7 | TRBD2 | TRBV7-2 | - | CAGRFAGEYEQYF | TGTGCCGGCCGCTTCGCGGGAGAGTACGAGCAGTACTTC
TRBJ2-1 | TRBD2 | TRBV11-3 | - | CASSLRDSGRGEQFF | TGTGCCAGCAGCTTAAGAGATAGCGGGAGAGGGGAGCAGTTCTTC
TRBJ2-1 | - | TRBV28 | few | CATTSAGMYNEQFF | TGTGCCACCACCTCGGCAGGGATGTACAATGAGCAGTTCTTC
TRBJ2-1 | - | TRBV28 | - | CASSATRRRVDEQFF | TGTGCCAGCAGTGCGACTAGGAGGAGGGTGGATGAGCAGTTCTTC
TRBJ2-2 | - | TRBV3-1/TRBV3-2 | - | CASSQDRGGATYRELFF | TGTGCCAGCAGCCAAGATAGGGGGGGCGCGACGTACCGGGAGCTGTTTTTT
TRBJ2-7 | TRBD1 | TRBV9 | - | CASSVEQGQTILSSYEQYF | TGTGCCAGCAGCGTAGAGCAGGGACAGACAATTTTAAGCTCCTACGAGCAGTACTTC
TRBJ2-7 | TRBD1 | TRBV5-1 | - | CASSTRDRGLEQYF | TGCGCCAGCAGCACCCGGGACAGGGGGCTTGAGCAGTACTTC
TRBJ1-3 | - | TRBV5-4 | - | CASSSDSSGNTIYF | TGTGCCAGCAGCTCAGACAGCTCTGGAAACACCATATATTTT
TRBJ1-5 | - | TRBV30 | - | CAWSVSGGGLQPQHF | TGTGCCTGGAGTGTAAGTGGAGGAGGGCTACAGCCCCAGCATTTT
TRBJ2-3 | TRBD1 | TRBV11-1 | - | CASSSHRGTDTQYF | TGTGCCAGCAGCTCCCACAGGGGGACAGATACGCAGTATTTT
TRBJ1-2 | TRBD1 | TRBV7-3 | - | CASSQDRLHGYTF | TGTGCCAGCAGCCAGGACAGGCTCCATGGCTACACCTTC
TRBJ2-5 | TRBD1 | TRBV7-2 | - | CASSFTGVETQYF | TGTGCCAGCAGCTTTACAGGGGTGGAGACCCAGTACTTC
TRBJ1-5 | - | TRBV6-1 | - | CASSDQSGGNQPQHF | TGTGCCAGCAGTGACCAGTCCGGGGGCAATCAGCCCCAGCATTTT
TRBJ2-1 | TRBD2 | TRBV18 | - | CASSPREIEQFF | TGTGCCAGCTCACCGCGGGAGATTGAGCAGTTCTTC
TRBJ2-6 | - | TRBV9 | - | CASGNPFTGTGANVLTF | TGTGCCAGCGGGAACCCATTCACAGGAACTGGGGCCAACGTCCTGACTTTC
TRBJ1-2 | - | TRBV19 | once | CASNGAGLGYGYTF | TGTGCCAGTAACGGGGCGGGGCTTGGCTATGGCTACACCTTC
TRBJ2-7 | TRBD2 | TRBV5-1 | - | CASSLGRLAGGKSYEQYF | TGCGCCAGCAGCTTGGGTAGACTAGCGGGAGGGAAATCGTACGAGCAGTACTTC
TRBJ2-1 | TRBD2 | TRBV28 | - | CASLPGGRASNEQFF | TGTGCCAGTCTACCGGGCGGGAGGGCCTCCAATGAGCAGTTCTTC